The 3 T cell receptor beta chains presented below share a single source sample, sequenced in a study of cytomegalovirus exposure and HLA in healthy donors. 13 Jbeta primers and 60 Vbeta primers were used for the PCR. The repertoire was sequenced with immunoSEQ multiplex PCR; TCRdb's copy has only in-frame clones and lacks some. Counted here are fewer than 250,000 clones, 70% to 75% occurring once; the ten biggest clones make up about 5%. Sequencing was done on a sample of PBMCs. The receptors stem from a man under 40 in good health and CMV-seropositive.

The chain couples TRBV6-5 to TRBJ2-7, with 7 bases identical to TRBD1. The germline gives CDR1 MNHEY, CDR2 SVGAGI. CDR3 size: 15 residues. V trimming: 6 bases; J trimming: 2 bases; junction bases outside the gene matches: 10. Here the CDR3 DNA reads TGTGCCAGCAGGCCCACAGGGGCCGATCCCTACGAGCAGTACTTC. Protein product: CASRPTGADPYEQYF.

The CDR3 region is CASSFQGNQPQHF. The CDR3 nucleotides read TGTGCCAGCAGTTTCCAGGGGAATCAGCCCCAGCATTTT. The chain uses TRBV28 and TRBJ1-5; TRBD1 is a possible D gene (6 bases). V was cut by 3 bases and J by 4 bases, with 7 bases left in between. This CDR3 is built from 13 residues. Germline CDR1 and CDR2: MDHEN and SYDVKM. The complete variable domain, with remaining parts taken from reference TRBV28 and TRBJ1-5, reads DVKVTQSSRYLVKRTGEKVFLECVQDMDHENMFWYRQDPGLGLRLIYFSYDVKMKEKGDIPEGYSVSREKKERFSLILESASTNQTSMYLCASSFQGNQPQHFGDGTRLSIL.

The sample holds a few counts of this clone. V gene TRBV30 combines with J gene TRBJ1-5; D is uncertain. Germline CDR1 GTSNPN, CDR2 SVGIG (reference sequence). V shed 1 base and J shed 5 bases, with 12 bases lying between them. This CDR3 spans 14 amino acids. CDR3 nucleotide sequence: TGTGCCTGGAGTGCTCTGACGGAGGATCAGCCCCAGCATTTT. This gives the protein CAWSALTEDQPQHF.